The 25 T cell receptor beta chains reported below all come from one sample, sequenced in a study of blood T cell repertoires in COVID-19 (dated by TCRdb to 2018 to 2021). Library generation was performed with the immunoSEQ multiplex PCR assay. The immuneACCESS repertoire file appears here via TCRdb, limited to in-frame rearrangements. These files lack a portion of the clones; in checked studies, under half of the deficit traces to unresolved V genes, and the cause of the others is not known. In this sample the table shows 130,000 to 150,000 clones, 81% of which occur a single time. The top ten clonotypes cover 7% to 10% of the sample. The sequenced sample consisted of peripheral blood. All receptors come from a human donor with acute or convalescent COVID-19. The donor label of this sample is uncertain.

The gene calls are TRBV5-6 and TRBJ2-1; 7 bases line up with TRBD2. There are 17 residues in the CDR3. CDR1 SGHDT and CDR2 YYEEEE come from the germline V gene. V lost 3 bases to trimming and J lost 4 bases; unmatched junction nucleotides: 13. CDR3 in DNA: TGTGCCAGCAGCTCCCCCCTCGGAGCGGGGAAATACAATGAGCAGTTCTTC. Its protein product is CASSSPLGAGKYNEQFF.

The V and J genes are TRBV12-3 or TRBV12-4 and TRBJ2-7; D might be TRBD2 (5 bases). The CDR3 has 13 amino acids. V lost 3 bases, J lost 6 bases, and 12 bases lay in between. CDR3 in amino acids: CASSFGELGEQYF. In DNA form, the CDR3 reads TGTGCCAGCAGTTTTGGGGAGCTGGGCGAGCAGTACTTC.

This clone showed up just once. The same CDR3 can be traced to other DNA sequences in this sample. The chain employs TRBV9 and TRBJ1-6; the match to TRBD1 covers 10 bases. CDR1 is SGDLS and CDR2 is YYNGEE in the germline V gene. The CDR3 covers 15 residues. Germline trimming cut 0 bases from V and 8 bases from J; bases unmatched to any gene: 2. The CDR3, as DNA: TGTGCCAGCAGCGTAGGGGGGACAGGGGATTCACCCCTCCACTTT. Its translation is CASSVGGTGDSPLHF.

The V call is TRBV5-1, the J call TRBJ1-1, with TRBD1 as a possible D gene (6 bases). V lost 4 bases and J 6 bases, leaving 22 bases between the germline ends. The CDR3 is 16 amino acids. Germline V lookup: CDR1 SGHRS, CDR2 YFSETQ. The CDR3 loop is CASSRNTGPLAAEAFF. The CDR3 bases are TGCGCCAGCAGCCGGAACACAGGGCCTCTCGCTGCTGAAGCTTTCTTT.

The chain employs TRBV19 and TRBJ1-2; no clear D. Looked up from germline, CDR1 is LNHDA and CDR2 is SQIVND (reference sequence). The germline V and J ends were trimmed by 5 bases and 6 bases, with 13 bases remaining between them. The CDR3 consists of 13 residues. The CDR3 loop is CASSAGKVDGYTF. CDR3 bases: TGTGCCAGTAGTGCGGGGAAGGTTGATGGCTACACCTTC. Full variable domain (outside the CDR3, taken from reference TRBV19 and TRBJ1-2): DGGITQSPKYLFRKEGQNVTLSCEQNLNHDAMYWYRQDPGQGLRLIYYSQIVNDFQKGDIAEGYSVSREKKESFPLTVTSAQKNPTAFYLCASSAGKVDGYTFGSGTRLTVV.

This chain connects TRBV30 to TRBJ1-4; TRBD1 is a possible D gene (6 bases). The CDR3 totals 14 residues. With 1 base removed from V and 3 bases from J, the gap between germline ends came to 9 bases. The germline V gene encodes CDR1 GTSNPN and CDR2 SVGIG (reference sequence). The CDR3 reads CAWSEQGPNEKLFF. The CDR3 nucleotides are TGTGCCTGGAGTGAGCAGGGGCCTAATGAAAAACTGTTTTTT. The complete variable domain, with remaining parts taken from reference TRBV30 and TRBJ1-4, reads SQTIHQWPATLVQPVGSPLSLECTVEGTSNPNLYWYRQAAGRGLQLLFYSVGIGQISSEVPQNLSASRPQDRQFILSSKKLLLSDSGFYLCAWSEQGPNEKLFFGSGTQLSVL.

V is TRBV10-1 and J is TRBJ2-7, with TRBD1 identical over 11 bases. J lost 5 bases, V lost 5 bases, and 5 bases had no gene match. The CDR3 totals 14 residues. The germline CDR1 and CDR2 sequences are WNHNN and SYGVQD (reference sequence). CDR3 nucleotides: TGCGCCAGCAGTTGGGACAGGGGGAGACACGAGCAGTACTTC. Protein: CASSWDRGRHEQYF.

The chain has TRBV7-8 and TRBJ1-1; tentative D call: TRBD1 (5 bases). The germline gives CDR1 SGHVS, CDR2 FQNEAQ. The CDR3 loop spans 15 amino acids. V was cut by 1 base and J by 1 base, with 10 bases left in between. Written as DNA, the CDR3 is TGTGCCAGCAGCTTAGGGGTTGGGGCGAACACTGAAGCTTTCTTT. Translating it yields CASSLGVGANTEAFF.

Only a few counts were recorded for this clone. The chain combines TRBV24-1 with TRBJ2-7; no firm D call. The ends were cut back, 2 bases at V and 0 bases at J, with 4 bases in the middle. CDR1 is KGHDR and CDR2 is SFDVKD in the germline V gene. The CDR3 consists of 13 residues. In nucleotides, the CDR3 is TGTGCCACCAGTGATTCCAGCTCCTACGAGCAGTACTTC. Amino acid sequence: CATSDSSSYEQYF.

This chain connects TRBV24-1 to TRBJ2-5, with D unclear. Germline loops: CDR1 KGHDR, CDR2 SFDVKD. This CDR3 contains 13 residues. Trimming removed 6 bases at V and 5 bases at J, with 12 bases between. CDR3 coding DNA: TGTGCCACCAGTACACATCCCGTGGAGACCCAGTACTTC. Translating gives CATSTHPVETQYF.

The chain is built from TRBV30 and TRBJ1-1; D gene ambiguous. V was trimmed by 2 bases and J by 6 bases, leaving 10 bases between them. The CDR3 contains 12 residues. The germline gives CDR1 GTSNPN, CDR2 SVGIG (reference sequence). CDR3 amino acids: CAWSPRGSEAFF. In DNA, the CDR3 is TGTGCCTGGAGTCCCCGAGGTTCTGAAGCTTTCTTT.

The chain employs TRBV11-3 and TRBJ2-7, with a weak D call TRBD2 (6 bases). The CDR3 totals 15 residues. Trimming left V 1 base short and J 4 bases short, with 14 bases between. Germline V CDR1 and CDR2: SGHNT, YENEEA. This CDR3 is CASSLAVADSYEQYF. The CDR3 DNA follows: TGTGCCAGCAGCTTAGCAGTAGCGGACTCTTACGAGCAGTACTTC.

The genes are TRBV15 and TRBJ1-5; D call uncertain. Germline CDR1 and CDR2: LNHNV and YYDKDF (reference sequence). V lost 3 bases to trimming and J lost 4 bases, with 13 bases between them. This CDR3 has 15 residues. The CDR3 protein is CATSRGPAGNQPQHF. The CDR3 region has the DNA TGTGCCACCAGCAGGGGCCCGGCGGGTAATCAGCCCCAGCATTTT.

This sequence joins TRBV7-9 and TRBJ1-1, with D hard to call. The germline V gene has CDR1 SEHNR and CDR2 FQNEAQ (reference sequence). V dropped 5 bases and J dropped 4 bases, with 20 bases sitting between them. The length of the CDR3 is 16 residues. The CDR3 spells CASSPPKVGGSTEAFF. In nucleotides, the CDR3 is TGTGCCAGCAGCCCACCTAAGGTGGGAGGGAGCACTGAAGCTTTCTTT. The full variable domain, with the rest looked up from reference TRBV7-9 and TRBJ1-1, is DTGVSQNPRHKITKRGQNVTFRCDPISEHNRLYWYRQTLGQGPEFLTYFQNEAQLEKSRLLSDRFSAERPKGSFSTLEIQRTEQGDSAMYLCASSPPKVGGSTEAFFGQGTRLTVV.

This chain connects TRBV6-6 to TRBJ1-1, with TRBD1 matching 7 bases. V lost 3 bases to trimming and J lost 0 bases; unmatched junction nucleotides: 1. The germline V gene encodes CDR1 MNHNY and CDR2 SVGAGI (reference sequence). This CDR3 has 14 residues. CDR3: CASSYQGVNTEAFF. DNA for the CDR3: TGTGCCAGCAGTTATCAGGGGGTGAACACTGAAGCTTTCTTT.

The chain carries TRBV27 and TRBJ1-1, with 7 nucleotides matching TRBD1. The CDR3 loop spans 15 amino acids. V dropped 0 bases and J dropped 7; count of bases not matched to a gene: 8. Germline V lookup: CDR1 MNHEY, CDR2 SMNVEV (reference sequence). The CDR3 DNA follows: TGTGCCAGCAGTTTATCGACAGGGAAGGGGGGTGAAGCTTTCTTT. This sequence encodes CASSLSTGKGGEAFF.

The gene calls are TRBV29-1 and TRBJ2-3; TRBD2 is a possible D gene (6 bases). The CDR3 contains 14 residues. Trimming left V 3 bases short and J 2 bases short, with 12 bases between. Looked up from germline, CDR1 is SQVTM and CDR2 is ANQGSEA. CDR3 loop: CSVESQRVTDTQYF. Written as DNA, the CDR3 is TGCAGCGTTGAGAGCCAGCGGGTCACAGATACGCAGTATTTT.

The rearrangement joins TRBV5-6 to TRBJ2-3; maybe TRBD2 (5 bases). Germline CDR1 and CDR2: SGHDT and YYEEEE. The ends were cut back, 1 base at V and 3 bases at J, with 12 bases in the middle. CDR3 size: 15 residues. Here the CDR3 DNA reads TGTGCCAGCAGCTTGAGCTCCGGGATAACAGATACGCAGTATTTT. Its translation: CASSLSSGITDTQYF.

The chain's CDR3 is CASSPSGGRNTGELFF. Written as DNA, the CDR3 is TGTGCCAGCAGCCCTAGTGGGGGCCGGAACACCGGGGAGCTGTTTTTT. The V call is TRBV9, the J call TRBJ2-2, with D tentatively TRBD1 (6 bases). Trimming took off 4 bases at V and 1 base at J, with 14 bases between the two ends. Germline lookup yields CDR1 SGDLS and CDR2 YYNGEE. This CDR3 has 16 amino acids. Filled out from reference TRBV9 and TRBJ2-2, the complete variable domain reads DSGVTQTPKHLITATGQRVTLRCSPRSGDLSVYWYQQSLDQGLQFLIQYYNGEERAKGNILERFSAQQFPDLHSELNLSSLELGDSALYFCASSPSGGRNTGELFFGEGSRLTVL.

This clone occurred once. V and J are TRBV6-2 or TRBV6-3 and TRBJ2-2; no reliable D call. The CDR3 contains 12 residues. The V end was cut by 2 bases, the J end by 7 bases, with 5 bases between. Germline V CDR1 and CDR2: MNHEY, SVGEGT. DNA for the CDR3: TGTGCCAGCAGTTACACAGACGGGGAGCTGTTTTTT. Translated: CASSYTDGELFF.

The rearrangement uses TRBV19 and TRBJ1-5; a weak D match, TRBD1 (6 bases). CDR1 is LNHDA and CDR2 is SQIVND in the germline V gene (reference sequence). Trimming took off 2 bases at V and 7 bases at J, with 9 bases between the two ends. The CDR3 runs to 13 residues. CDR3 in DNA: TGTGCCAGTAGTATACAGGGGTTGCAGCCCCAGCATTTT. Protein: CASSIQGLQPQHF.

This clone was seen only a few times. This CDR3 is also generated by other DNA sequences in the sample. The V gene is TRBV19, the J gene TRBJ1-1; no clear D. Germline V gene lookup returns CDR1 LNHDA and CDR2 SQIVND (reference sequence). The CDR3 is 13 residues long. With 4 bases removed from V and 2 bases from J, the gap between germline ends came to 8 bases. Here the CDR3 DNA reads TGTGCCAGTAGTACTGGACTTAACACTGAAGCTTTCTTT. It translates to CASSTGLNTEAFF.

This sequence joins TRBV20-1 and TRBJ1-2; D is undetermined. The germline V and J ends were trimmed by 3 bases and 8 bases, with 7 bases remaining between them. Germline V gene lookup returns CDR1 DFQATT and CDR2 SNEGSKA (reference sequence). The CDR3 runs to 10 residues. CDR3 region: CSASGEGYTF. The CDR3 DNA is TGCAGTGCTAGTGGAGAAGGCTACACCTTC.

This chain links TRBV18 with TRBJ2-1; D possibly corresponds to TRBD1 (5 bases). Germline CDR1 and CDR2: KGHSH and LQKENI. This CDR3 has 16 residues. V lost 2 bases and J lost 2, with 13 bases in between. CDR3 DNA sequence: TGTGCCAGCTCACCAGTTCCTGTAGGGGCCTACAATGAGCAGTTCTTC. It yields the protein CASSPVPVGAYNEQFF.

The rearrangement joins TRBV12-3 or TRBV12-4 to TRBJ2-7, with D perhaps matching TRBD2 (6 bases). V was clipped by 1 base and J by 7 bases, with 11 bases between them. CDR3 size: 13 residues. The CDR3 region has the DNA TGTGCCAGCAGTTTAGGCGGGGCGGGAGAGCAGTACGTC. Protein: CASSLGGAGEQYV.